Below, 7 T cell receptor beta chains from the same sample are listed, as sequenced in a study of shared clonotypes between healthy human individuals. Data came from immunoSEQ multiplex PCR; TCRdb stores just in-frame clones and leaves some out. Of about 1 million clones listed, approximately 70% were seen once; the top ten hold 1.5%. The sequencing sample was made of memory CD4+ T cells sorted from blood. Subset noted: CD45RA-negative fraction. All receptors derive from a man aged 18 to 30 in good health.

Only one count was recorded for this clone. The CDR3 is CASRRTASSYEQYF. The DNA for the CDR3 is TGTGCCAGCAGACGGACAGCAAGCTCCTACGAGCAGTACTTC. The chain uses TRBV6-5 and TRBJ2-7, with D possibly TRBD1 on 6 matching bases. Looked up from germline, CDR1 is MNHEY and CDR2 is SVGAGI. V was clipped by 6 bases and J by 0 bases, with 12 bases between them. The CDR3 length is 14 residues.

With respect to this clone: The sample has other DNA sequences that encode this CDR3 too. The chain is built from TRBV20-1 and TRBJ2-7; perhaps TRBD1 as D (6 bases). V was pared by 3 bases and J by 3 bases, with 6 bases between. The CDR3 spans 11 residues. The germline V gene has CDR1 DFQATT and CDR2 SNEGSKA (reference sequence). CDR3 loop: CSARDSYEQYF. The CDR3 DNA sequence: TGCAGTGCTAGGGACAGCTACGAGCAGTACTTC.

This clone was seen ten or more times. CDR3 protein: CASSRTTSGVYEQYF. For the CDR3, the DNA is TGCGCCAGCAGCCGGACGACTAGCGGGGTCTACGAGCAGTACTTC. This rearrangement joins TRBV5-1 to TRBJ2-7; TRBD2 matches 11 bases. V shed 4 bases and J 3 bases; nucleotides not matched to a gene: 6. The length of the CDR3 is 15 residues. Germline CDR1 SGHRS, CDR2 YFSETQ.

As to this clone: The same CDR3 can be traced to other DNA sequences in this sample. The chain joins TRBV6-6 to TRBJ1-2; no reliable D call. CDR3 size: 12 residues. V lost 4 bases and J 2 bases, leaving 5 bases between the germline ends. Germline V gene data show CDR1 as MNHNY and CDR2 as SVGAGI (reference sequence). The CDR3 DNA reads as TGTGCCAGCAGTTCAGAGAACTATGGCTACACCTTC. The encoded protein is CASSSENYGYTF.

On this clone itself: Additional DNA sequences in this sample encode the identical CDR3. V is TRBV29-1 and J is TRBJ2-5; TRBD1 is a possible D gene (6 bases). This CDR3 has 11 residues. From germline, CDR1 is SQVTM and CDR2 ANQGSEA. V lost 4 bases and J 5 bases, leaving 8 bases between the germline ends. This CDR3 is CSVGDTETQYF. The CDR3 coding sequence is TGCAGCGTTGGGGACACCGAGACCCAGTACTTC.

Of note for this clone: One end of the junction varies from germline; a read error may be responsible. This chain uses TRBV7-2 with TRBJ2-1; 10 bases are shared with TRBD2. The V gene's germline CDR1 is SGHTA and CDR2 FQGNSA. The CDR3 totals 15 residues. For the CDR3, the DNA is TGTGCCAGCAGCCTAGCGGGGGATTTAGGGGGTGAGCAGTTCTTC. Translated, it gives CASSLAGDLGGEQFF.

In this sample, this clone turned up once. This chain joins TRBV6-1 and TRBJ1-1; D gene unclear. Germline V gene lookup returns CDR1 MNHNS and CDR2 SASEGT. The CDR3 has 13 amino acids. The V gene lost 6 bases and the J gene lost 3 bases, with 11 bases spanning the gap. CDR3 in amino acids: CASSPVGYTEAFF. Written as DNA, the CDR3 is TGTGCCAGCAGCCCCGTGGGGTACACTGAAGCTTTCTTT.